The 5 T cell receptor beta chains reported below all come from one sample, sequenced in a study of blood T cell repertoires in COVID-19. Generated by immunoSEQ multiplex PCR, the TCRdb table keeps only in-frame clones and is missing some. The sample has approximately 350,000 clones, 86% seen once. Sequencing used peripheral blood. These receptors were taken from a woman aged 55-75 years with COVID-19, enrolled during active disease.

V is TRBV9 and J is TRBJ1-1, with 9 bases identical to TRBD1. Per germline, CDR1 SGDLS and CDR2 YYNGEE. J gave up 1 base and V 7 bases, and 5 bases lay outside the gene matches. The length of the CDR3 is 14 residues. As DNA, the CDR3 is TGTGCCAGCGCCTCGGGACAGGGGAACACTGAAGCTTTCTTT. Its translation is CASASGQGNTEAFF.

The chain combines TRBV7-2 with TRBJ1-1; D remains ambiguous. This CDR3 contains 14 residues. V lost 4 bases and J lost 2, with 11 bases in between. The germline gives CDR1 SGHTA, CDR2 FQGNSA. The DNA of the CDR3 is TGTGCCAGCAGCTCGGTTCCGATTAACACTGAAGCTTTCTTT. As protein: CASSSVPINTEAFF.

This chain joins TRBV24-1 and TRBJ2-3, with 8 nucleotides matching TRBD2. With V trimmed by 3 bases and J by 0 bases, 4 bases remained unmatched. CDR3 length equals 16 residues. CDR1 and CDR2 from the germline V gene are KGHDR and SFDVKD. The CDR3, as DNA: TGTGCCACCAGTGATCAGTTAGCGGGGAGCACAGATACGCAGTATTTT. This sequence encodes CATSDQLAGSTDTQYF.

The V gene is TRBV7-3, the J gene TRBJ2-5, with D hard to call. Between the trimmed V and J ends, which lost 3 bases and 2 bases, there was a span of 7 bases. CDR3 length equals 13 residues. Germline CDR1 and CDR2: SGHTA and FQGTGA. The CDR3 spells CASSFMRQETQYF. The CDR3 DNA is TGTGCCAGCAGCTTCATGAGACAAGAGACCCAGTACTTC. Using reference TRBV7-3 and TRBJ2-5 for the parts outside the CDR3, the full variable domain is GAGVSQTPSNKVTEKGKYVELRCDPISGHTALYWYRQSLGQGPEFLIYFQGTGAADDSGLPNDRFFAVRPEGSVSTLKIQRTERGDSAVYLCASSFMRQETQYFGPGTRLLVL.

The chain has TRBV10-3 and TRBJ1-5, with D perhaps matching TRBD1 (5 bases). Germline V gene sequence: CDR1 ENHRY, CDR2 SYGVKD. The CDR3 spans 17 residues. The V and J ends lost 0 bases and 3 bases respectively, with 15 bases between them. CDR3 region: CAISESGGGIYNQPQHF. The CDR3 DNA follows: TGTGCCATCAGTGAGTCGGGGGGAGGCATATACAATCAGCCCCAGCATTTT.